This note documents a single T cell receptor (beta chain) sequence. Its antigen is undetermined. Only in-frame clones appear in the TCRdb table, and some are missing; sequencing was by immunoSEQ multiplex PCR. The sample holds approximately 180,000 clones, roughly 86% seen once. The sample belongs to a study of cytomegalovirus exposure and HLA in healthy donors. Donors came from a validation cohort of over a hundred subjects, distinct from the first 666-subject cohort. The CDR3 contains 14 residues. Trimming at V came to 7 bases and at J to 6 bases, leaving 6 bases not matched to a gene. Germline CDR1 reads MGHDK; CDR2 reads SYGVNS. General study results and limits: In the approximately 120 validation repertoires, a later analysis found that first-cohort TCR clusters tended to co-occur. According to the study, roughly 160 TCR beta chains were cytomegalovirus-associated. Both high specificity and high sensitivity reportedly marked the classifier's diagnosis of cytomegalovirus status.

Material: PBMCs. The receptor comes from a man between 18 and 35 years old in good health and CMV-seropositive. The chain is built from TRBV25-1 and TRBJ2-1; 10 bases map to TRBD1. The CDR3 loop is CASMPGQGINEQFF. CDR3 DNA sequence: TGTGCCAGCATGCCGGGACAGGGGATCAATGAGCAGTTCTTC.